The next 14 T cell receptor beta chains were all read from a single sample in a study of response to subunit inactivated influenza vaccine. TCRdb re-analysed the RT-PCR reads in MiXCR, keeping a single row per CDR3 protein. The sample contains approximately 530,000 distinct CDR3 sequences, approximately 6.9% of which appear only once. The material was PBMCs from blood, obtained roughly 24 months after vaccination. The source of these receptors is a man aged 50 to 75 who received an inactivated influenza vaccine.

In its sample, this clonotype was seen many times. The V call is TRBV5-1, the J call TRBJ2-3; D is possibly TRBD1 (6 bases). The CDR3 is 14 residues long. Germline V gene data show CDR1 as SGHRS and CDR2 as YFSETQ. Trimming took 2 bases from V and 5 from J, leaving 12 bases between them. Here the CDR3 reads CASSFGQRGDTQYF. Here the CDR3 DNA reads TGCGCCAGCAGCTTCGGACAGAGAGGAGATACGCAGTATTTT. Using reference TRBV5-1 and TRBJ2-3 for the parts outside the CDR3, the full variable domain is KAGVTQTPRYLIKTRGQQVTLSCSPISGHRSVSWYQQTPGQGLQFLFEYFSETQRNKGNFPGRFSGRQFSNSRSEMNVSTLELGDSALYLCASSFGQRGDTQYFGPGTRLTVL.

This chain uses TRBV4-2 with TRBJ1-4; 9 bases are shared with TRBD1. V gave up 3 bases and J gave up 7 bases; unmatched junction bases: 9. This CDR3 contains 16 residues. Germline lookup yields CDR1 LGHNA and CDR2 YNFKEQ. The CDR3 reads CASSQEGQGRGEKLFF. The DNA for the CDR3 is TGTGCCAGCAGCCAGGAAGGACAGGGGCGCGGTGAAAAACTGTTTTTT.

In its sample, this clonotype was seen a few times. The V gene is TRBV3-1, the J gene TRBJ2-7; D is undetermined. Germline lookup yields CDR1 LGHDT and CDR2 YNNKEL (reference sequence). V lost 0 bases and J 0 bases, leaving 6 bases between the germline ends. The CDR3 loop spans 14 amino acids. CDR3 loop: CASSQDGFSYEQYF. In nucleotides, the CDR3 is TGTGCCAGCAGCCAAGACGGTTTCTCCTACGAGCAGTACTTC.

V and J are TRBV20-1 and TRBJ1-6, with TRBD1 identical over 8 bases. This CDR3 has 14 residues. V dropped 6 bases and J dropped 2; count of bases not matched to a gene: 3. CDR1 is DFQATT and CDR2 is SNEGSKA in the germline V gene (reference sequence). In nucleotides, the CDR3 is TGCAGTGCGGACAGGGACACCTATAATTCACCCCTCCACTTT. As protein: CSADRDTYNSPLHF.

This clonotype showed up many times. The chain joins TRBV24-1 to TRBJ2-5; D not certain. The CDR3 totals 12 residues. Germline CDR1 reads KGHDR; CDR2 reads SFDVKD. Trimming took off 7 bases at V and 3 bases at J, with 8 bases between the two ends. The CDR3 sequence is CATRGSEETQYF. The CDR3 nucleotides are TGTGCCACCAGGGGCTCAGAAGAGACCCAGTACTTC.

The rearrangement links TRBV20-1 to TRBJ2-1; 13 positions agree with TRBD2. V was pared by 1 base and J by 8 bases, with 5 bases of the junction left unmatched. CDR1 and CDR2 from the germline V gene are DFQATT and SNEGSKA (reference sequence). This CDR3 comprises 15 residues. DNA of the CDR3: TGCAGTGCTAGAGGGACTAGCGGGAGAGGGGATGAGCAGTTCTTC. This translates into CSARGTSGRGDEQFF.

This clonotype was recorded a few times. This chain joins TRBV7-9 and TRBJ2-7; 11 positions match TRBD1. J was trimmed by 6 bases and V by 5 bases; bases with no gene match: 9. The germline CDR1 and CDR2 sequences are SEHNR and FQNEAQ (reference sequence). The length of the CDR3 is 15 residues. CDR3 region: CASSPADRGPGEQYF. The CDR3 coding sequence is TGTGCCAGCAGCCCTGCGGACAGGGGGCCTGGCGAGCAGTACTTC.

The rearrangement links TRBV20-1 to TRBJ2-1; 9 bases map to TRBD1. This CDR3 has 16 residues. Per germline, CDR1 DFQATT and CDR2 SNEGSKA (reference sequence). The CDR3 DNA reads TGCAGACTAGAGGCGAGCGGGACAGGGTACTACAATGAGCAGTTCTTC. It codes for CRLEASGTGYYNEQFF.

The chain recombines TRBV4-2 with TRBJ2-2; 8 nucleotides align to TRBD2. V was clipped by 4 bases and J by 0 bases; unmatched bases: 13. This CDR3 spans 19 amino acids. Germline V gene data show CDR1 as LGHNA and CDR2 as YNFKEQ. CDR3: CASSPSVAWGLANTGELFF. CDR3 in DNA: TGTGCCAGCAGCCCGAGTGTTGCGTGGGGACTAGCGAACACCGGGGAGCTGTTTTTT.

V gene TRBV7-9 combines with J gene TRBJ2-3; 13 bases map to TRBD2. CDR3 length: 17 amino acids. With 1 base clipped from V and 1 base from J, the junction kept 2 bases outside the gene matches. The germline CDR1 and CDR2 sequences are SEHNR and FQNEAQ (reference sequence). CDR3 sequence (DNA): TGTGCCAGCAGCTTAGTTGGGACTAGCGGGGGCACAGATACGCAGTATTTT. It translates to CASSLVGTSGGTDTQYF.

The V call is TRBV5-8, the J call TRBJ2-1, with D perhaps being TRBD1 or TRBD2 (5 bases each). Trimming removed 3 bases from V and 6 bases from J, with 10 bases in between. This CDR3 is 13 amino acids long. Germline V CDR1 and CDR2: SGHTS, YDEGEE. The CDR3 loop is CASSWGFSNEQFF. The DNA for the CDR3 is TGTGCCAGCAGCTGGGGGTTTAGCAATGAGCAGTTCTTC.

The V and J genes are TRBV7-2 and TRBJ2-5; possible D gene TRBD1, 6 bases. In germline, CDR1 is SGHTA, CDR2 FQGNSA. There are 17 residues in the CDR3. V was trimmed by 0 bases and J by 2 bases, leaving 16 bases between them. CDR3 DNA sequence: TGTGCCAGCAGCTTAGCCCCTTCACTAGGGACACAAGAGACCCAGTACTTC. Translation: CASSLAPSLGTQETQYF.

The V and J genes are TRBV12-3 or TRBV12-4 and TRBJ2-1; D not resolved. The CDR3 loop spans 13 amino acids. The germline V and J ends were trimmed by 5 bases and 5 bases, with 10 bases remaining between them. CDR3 protein: CASSPIGHNEQFF. CDR3 in DNA: TGTGCCAGCAGTCCAATCGGCCACAATGAGCAGTTCTTC.

The J gene is TRBJ1-2, the V gene TRBV30; D unresolved. Germline assignment: CDR1 GTSNPN and CDR2 SVGIG (reference sequence). This CDR3 contains 13 residues. The V gene lost 0 bases and the J gene lost 2 bases, with 7 bases spanning the gap. Here the CDR3 DNA reads TGTGCCTGGAGTGTGCAGGAGAACTATGGCTACACCTTC. It is translated as CAWSVQENYGYTF.